This TCR beta chain derives from a study of hypomethylating agent response in myelodysplastic syndrome. This CDR3 has 13 amino acids. Germline CDR1 SNHLY, CDR2 FYNNEI. V was pared by 5 bases and J by 1 base, with 8 bases between. Using immunoSEQ multiplex PCR, the repertoire was profiled, and TCRdb retains in-frame clones only, with some absent. The data show almost 4,500 clones, roughly 80% seen once. V and J are TRBV2 and TRBJ1-1; D is uncertain. The source material was bone marrow, sampled before or after starting hypomethylating agent treatment for myelodysplastic syndrome (not recorded which). The sequence was collected from a human donor with myelodysplastic syndrome. The CDR3, as DNA: TGTGCCAGCAGTCAGCAACCGAACACTGAAGCTTTCTTT. This encodes CASSQQPNTEAFF.